The clone carrying this T cell receptor (beta chain) came up many times. The antigen remains undetermined. The CDR3 spans 13 residues. Trimming stripped 3 bases from V and 2 bases from J, with 8 bases between. As for time point: patch test 2, 6 weeks after DPC sensitization. Treatment given: therapeutic diphenylcyclopropenone sensitization with weekly scalp DPC. The data are from a study of human T cells and chemical hapten exposure. Across the study: TCR yield per sample varied, mainly due to pooled library volumes.

Individual cDNA molecules each carried unique molecular identifiers attached by the library. Using its own MiXCR run on the RACE reads, TCRdb lists one record per CDR3 protein. The repertoire has tens of thousands of distinct CDR3 sequences, around 10% of them found once; the top ten carry approximately 6.9%. Study findings and constraints: In the PT1 data, expanded TCR counts showed a positive correlation with patch test score.

The receptor's source is a man aged 25 to 45 with alopecia areata. Some clones in this sample may be carry-over from other donors' samples. The source material was whole blood, sampled in connection with sensitization to the hapten diphenylcyclopropenone (DPC). The chain recombines TRBV12-3 or TRBV12-4 with TRBJ2-7, with D unclear. The CDR3 is CASSFGLAYEQYF. Written as DNA, the CDR3 is TGTGCCAGCAGTTTTGGGTTAGCCTACGAGCAGTACTTC.